This T cell receptor (beta chain) was captured in a study of T cell responses to AZD1222 COVID-19 vaccine. Across the whole study: The study pooled second doses at about 4 or about 12 weeks. Study results and limitations: Donors in the cohort were predominantly white British and more often female, and clonal diversity was possibly underestimated.

On this clone: What it recognizes is unknown.

Measured with immunoSEQ multiplex PCR; TCRdb has only the in-frame clones, and not every one. This table has approximately 170,000 clones, over 85% appearing once. The length of the CDR3 is 15 residues. Losses at the gene ends were 4 bases for V and 8 bases for J; bases not matched to a gene: 10. From germline, CDR1 is KGHDR and CDR2 SFDVKD. The chain carries TRBV24-1 and TRBJ2-1, with 7 bases fitting TRBD2. This clonotype was sampled from an adult in good health. Sequences were derived from peripheral blood, sampled on day 0 of AZD1222 vaccination. DNA for the CDR3: TGTGCCACCAGTGACCCAGCGGAGCGGGGCCATGAGCAGTTCTTC. Translation: CATSDPAERGHEQFF.